The rows below give T cell receptor beta chains drawn from one sample of a study of cytomegalovirus exposure and HLA in healthy donors. The assay was immunoSEQ multiplex PCR, and TCRdb's table has in-frame clones only and misses some. The table lists approximately 220,000 clones, 75% to 80% of them singletons. The sequenced sample consisted of PBMCs. These receptors all come from a male donor in good health and CMV-seronegative. The CDR3 runs from the conserved cysteine through the conserved F or W. Fields, in order: V gene, J gene, CDR3 protein.

V: TRBV9
J: TRBJ1-3
CDR3: CASSVSGRSGNTIYF

V: TRBV27
J: TRBJ2-1
CDR3: CASSLLLAGYNEQFF

V: TRBV6-4
J: TRBJ2-3
CDR3: CASSPRRADTQYF

V: TRBV2
J: TRBJ2-3
CDR3: CASSDRGGTDTQYF

V: TRBV28
J: TRBJ2-7
CDR3: CASGRQNPYEQYF

V: TRBV21-1
J: TRBJ2-2
CDR3: CASRWTEGFYTGELFF

V: TRBV5-8
J: TRBJ2-7
CDR3: CASSLLAGIYEQYF

V: TRBV28
J: TRBJ1-1
CDR3: CASSFIWAIHRVGAEAFF

V: TRBV5-1
J: TRBJ1-4
CDR3: CASSLATNEKLFF

V: TRBV27
J: TRBJ2-2
CDR3: CASSGNHTGDTGELFF

V: TRBV7-9
J: TRBJ2-1
CDR3: CASSLSGSINEQFF

V: TRBV7-7
J: TRBJ1-2
CDR3: CASSLEDRADYGYTF

V: TRBV5-6
J: TRBJ2-7
CDR3: CASSLGAWNEQYF

V: TRBV6-1
J: TRBJ2-5
CDR3: CASSEMRASGRAIETQYF

V: TRBV18
J: TRBJ2-5
CDR3: CASSPGGGGYPEQYF

V: TRBV29-1
J: TRBJ2-7
CDR3: CSAGGSPYEQYF

V: TRBV5-8
J: TRBJ2-1
CDR3: CASSLVQGGGYNEQFF

V: TRBV9
J: TRBJ1-3
CDR3: CASSVGTEINYGNTIYF

V: TRBV9
J: TRBJ2-7
CDR3: CASSAKTGGGDEQYF

V: TRBV6-5
J: TRBJ2-7
CDR3: CASSLAGALSYEQYF

V: TRBV7-9
J: TRBJ2-7
CDR3: CASSLGTRTYEQYF

V: TRBV9
J: TRBJ2-3
CDR3: CASSAGLAGGPTDTQYF

V: TRBV4-2
J: TRBJ2-3
CDR3: CASSQESTSGARWDTQYF

V: TRBV4-1
J: TRBJ2-7
CDR3: CASSQEVAGGPPQDF

V: TRBV18
J: TRBJ2-3
CDR3: CASSPAQATEDTQYF

V: TRBV5-1
J: TRBJ2-1
CDR3: CASSLGGGAGNEQFF

V: TRBV19
J: TRBJ2-6
CDR3: CASSITGSSGANVLTF

V: TRBV9
J: TRBJ2-6
CDR3: CASSVGGGGANVLTF

V: TRBV4-3
J: TRBJ2-1
CDR3: CASSQEAGANNEQFF

V: TRBV9
J: TRBJ2-1
CDR3: CASSVVARSYNEQFF

V: TRBV7-2
J: TRBJ2-3
CDR3: CASSSSGGRTDTQYF

V: TRBV9
J: TRBJ2-5
CDR3: CASSETGGLETQYF

V: TRBV6-6
J: TRBJ2-7
CDR3: CASKSGGSDEQYF

V: TRBV9
J: TRBJ2-7
CDR3: CASSAGDSAYEQYF

V: TRBV4-1
J: TRBJ1-6
CDR3: CASSQAMGQGIGNSPLHF

V: TRBV28
J: TRBJ1-2
CDR3: CASILRGRDYGYTF

V: TRBV25-1
J: TRBJ1-2
CDR3: CASSEYIGGGLGYTF

V: TRBV29-1
J: TRBJ2-1
CDR3: CAVGGSSYNEQFF

V: TRBV19
J: TRBJ1-2
CDR3: CASSMQGGVYGYTF

V: TRBV5-4
J: TRBJ2-7
CDR3: CASSSRTSGAYEQYF

V: TRBV7-9
J: TRBJ1-2
CDR3: CASSPRDSTNYGYTF

V: TRBV30
J: TRBJ1-2
CDR3: CAWSWTDRPFYGYTF

V: TRBV7-9
J: TRBJ2-7
CDR3: CASSLFQGSSYEQYF

V: TRBV25-1
J: TRBJ2-3
CDR3: CASSGSGASTDTQYF

V: TRBV15
J: TRBJ1-1
CDR3: CATSRDLSGNTEAFF

V: TRBV5-4
J: TRBJ1-5
CDR3: CASSLGGPDSNQPQHF

V: TRBV5-8
J: TRBJ1-4
CDR3: CASSPGTGTANEKLFF

V: TRBV19
J: TRBJ1-5
CDR3: CASSSRGIRSNQPQHF

V: TRBV2
J: TRBJ2-7
CDR3: CASPTQSGGAPEQYF

V: TRBV4-3
J: TRBJ1-2
CDR3: CASSQDSAGGIGGYTF

V: TRBV4-3
J: TRBJ1-1
CDR3: CASSPGTATEAFF

V: TRBV11-2
J: TRBJ2-3
CDR3: CASSRLGTSGSLTQYF

V: TRBV11-2
J: TRBJ2-2
CDR3: CASSLVAVSTGELFF

V: TRBV27
J: TRBJ2-5
CDR3: CASSSRDTETQYF

V: TRBV5-6
J: TRBJ1-1
CDR3: CASSLEAMNTEAFF

V: TRBV5-4
J: TRBJ2-1
CDR3: CASSTRTDYNEQFF

V: TRBV5-4
J: TRBJ1-2
CDR3: CASSLGWREGYTF